This TCR beta chain derives from a study of T cell repertoires in cytomegalovirus infection. On the study more broadly: Public TCR beta signatures marked donors with CMV infection and the matching HLA.

This clonotype has at least ten counts. The antigen remains undetermined. Trimming pared 1 base from V and 6 bases from J, leaving 10 bases between. The germline V gene encodes CDR1 SGHRS and CDR2 YFSETQ. The CDR3 is made up of 13 amino acids. Regarding the study as a whole: Cumulative public TCR beta family frequency identified carriers of CMV plus the relevant HLA. CMV-specific HLA-C-restricted TCR beta clonotypes dominated the ex vivo response.

TCRdb re-derived calls from the reads in MiXCR, one entry per CDR3 protein. Here the sample spans about 260,000 distinct CDR3 sequences, roughly 10% being singletons. This sequence originates from a human donor in good health (CMV status not recorded). Some clones in this sample may be carry-over from other donors' samples. The rearrangement uses TRBV5-1 and TRBJ1-2, with D unclear. The specimen sequenced was PBMCs. CDR3 in DNA: TGCGCCAGCAGCTTGTTCCAGGATCATGGCTACACCTTC. This translates into CASSLFQDHGYTF. Together with reference TRBV5-1 and TRBJ1-2, the CDR3 gives the full variable domain: KAGVTQTPRYLIKTRGQQVTLSCSPISGHRSVSWYQQTPGQGLQFLFEYFSETQRNKGNFPGRFSGRQFSNSRSEMNVSTLELGDSALYLCASSLFQDHGYTFGSGTRLTVV.